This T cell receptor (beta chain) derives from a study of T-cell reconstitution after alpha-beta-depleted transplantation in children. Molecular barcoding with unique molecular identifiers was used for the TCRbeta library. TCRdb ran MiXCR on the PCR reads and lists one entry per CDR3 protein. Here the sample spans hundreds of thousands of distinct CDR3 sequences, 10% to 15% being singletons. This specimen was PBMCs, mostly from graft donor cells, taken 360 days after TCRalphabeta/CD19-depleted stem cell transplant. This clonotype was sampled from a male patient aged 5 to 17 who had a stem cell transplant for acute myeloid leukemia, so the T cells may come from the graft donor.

The CDR3, as DNA: TGTGCCAGCACCACCGGCGGGGACAGTAAAATCATGAACACTGAAGCTTTCTTT. It is translated as CASTTGGDSKIMNTEAFF. The chain employs TRBV7-3 and TRBJ1-1; 7 bases map to TRBD1. After removal of 7 bases from V and 0 bases from J, the junction contained 17 bases not matched to a gene. CDR1 is SGHTA and CDR2 is FQGTGA in the germline V gene. The CDR3 runs to 18 residues.